This T cell receptor (beta chain) originates from a study of blood T cells in healthy people across ages. Study results and caveats: The recorded TCR beta diversity per million T cells decreased in a roughly linear manner with age.

Then a second PCR, running roughly 7 to 11 cycles, was carried out with a sample-barcoded 5' primer and a J-beta primer mix. At least 3 million CDR3-containing paired-end reads were obtained per sample. TCRdb recomputed calls from the 5' RACE reads with MiXCR, one row per CDR3 protein. This sample has roughly 1,500,000 distinct CDR3 sequences, with about 32% found just once. CDR1 and CDR2 from the germline V gene are LGHNA and YNFKEQ. The CDR3 length is 16 residues. J lost 2 bases, V lost 0 bases, and 5 bases had no gene match. About this clonotype itself: No antigen is known for it.

The material sequenced was blood. The sequence was obtained from a woman in her thirties in good health. This sequence joins TRBV4-2 and TRBJ2-7, with 9 bases matching TRBD1. The CDR3 coding sequence is TGTGCCAGCAGCCAAGACCCCGGGACAGGGACCTACGAGCAGTACTTC. Protein sequence: CASSQDPGTGTYEQYF.